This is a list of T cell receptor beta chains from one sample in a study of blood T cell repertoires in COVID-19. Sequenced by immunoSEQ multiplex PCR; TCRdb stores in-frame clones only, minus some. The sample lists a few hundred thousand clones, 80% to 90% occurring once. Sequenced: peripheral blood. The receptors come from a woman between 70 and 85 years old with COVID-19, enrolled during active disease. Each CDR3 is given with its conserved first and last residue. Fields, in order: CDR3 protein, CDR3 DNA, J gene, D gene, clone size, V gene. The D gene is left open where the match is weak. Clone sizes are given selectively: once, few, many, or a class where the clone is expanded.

CASSVRTGSNEKLFF TGTGCCAGCAGCGTCCGGACAGGGTCTAATGAAAAACTGTTTTTT TRBJ1-4 TRBD1 NA TRBV3-1/TRBV3-2
CATSDLYEGSETQYF TGTGCCACCAGTGACCTATACGAGGGATCAGAGACCCAGTACTTC TRBJ2-5 NA NA TRBV24-1
CAWTPWGRENTEAFF TGTGCCTGGACCCCCTGGGGCAGAGAGAACACTGAAGCTTTCTTT TRBJ1-1 NA once TRBV30
CASSPINSPLHF TGTGCCAGCAGTCCTATTAATTCACCCCTCCACTTT TRBJ1-6 NA NA TRBV27
CASSPTERQGQSYGYTF TGTGCCAGCAGCCCGACTGAGAGACAGGGGCAGAGCTATGGCTACACCTTC TRBJ1-2 TRBD1 once TRBV9
CASSPSILPWGYTF TGTGCCAGCTCACCTTCGATACTCCCTTGGGGCTACACCTTC TRBJ1-2 NA NA TRBV18
CASSQLGLAGGQGPFF TGTGCCAGCAGCCAGTTGGGACTAGCGGGAGGTCAGGGGCCGTTCTTC TRBJ2-1 TRBD2 NA TRBV14
CASSTAYEQYF TGCGCCAGCAGCACAGCCTACGAGCAGTACTTC TRBJ2-7 NA NA TRBV5-1
CASSRWERGDTQYF TGCGCCAGCAGCAGATGGGAGCGGGGAGATACGCAGTATTTT TRBJ2-3 TRBD2 NA TRBV5-1
CASSRQGASGELFF TGTGCCAGCAGCCGACAGGGGGCGTCCGGGGAGCTGTTTTTT TRBJ2-2 TRBD1 NA TRBV6-5
CASSEVEGGLGNSPLHF TGTGCCAGCAGTGAAGTGGAGGGAGGTCTTGGTAATTCACCCCTCCACTTT TRBJ1-6 NA few TRBV6-1
CASSSQGQGNTEAFF TGCGCCAGCAGCTCTCAGGGACAGGGTAACACTGAAGCTTTCTTT TRBJ1-1 TRBD1 NA TRBV5-1
CASSDGGQDYEQYF TGTGCCAGCAGTGACGGCGGACAGGACTACGAGCAGTACTTC TRBJ2-7 TRBD1 few TRBV6-2/TRBV6-3
CASRREGLGDTQYF TGTGCCAGCAGGCGGGAGGGCCTAGGAGATACGCAGTATTTT TRBJ2-3 TRBD2 NA TRBV6-5
CSASAPGGVSGEQFF TGCAGTGCTAGTGCCCCCGGGGGAGTGTCCGGTGAGCAGTTCTTC TRBJ2-1 NA once TRBV20-1
CSVGRPASGTYEQYF TGCAGCGTTGGGAGGCCGGCTAGCGGTACGTACGAGCAGTACTTC TRBJ2-7 TRBD2 once TRBV29-1
CASTRRGRANYGYTF TGTGCCAGCACCCGGAGGGGGCGAGCGAACTATGGCTACACCTTC TRBJ1-2 TRBD1 NA TRBV6-5
CASSPLRDSYEQYF TGTGCCAGCAGCCCCTTACGAGACTCCTACGAGCAGTACTTC TRBJ2-7 NA once TRBV9
CASSKNPGQGTRSSYEQYF TGTGCCAGCAGCAAGAATCCGGGACAGGGGACCAGGAGCTCCTACGAGCAGTACTTC TRBJ2-7 TRBD1 NA TRBV9
CAWSGDRGINQPQHF TGTGCCTGGAGTGGGGACAGGGGGATAAATCAGCCCCAGCATTTT TRBJ1-5 TRBD1 NA TRBV30
CASSPRPGVEQFF TGTGCCAGCAGTCCGAGACCGGGTGTTGAGCAGTTCTTC TRBJ2-1 NA NA TRBV28
CASSQGVTEAFF TGTGCCAGCAGTCAGGGGGTTACTGAAGCTTTCTTT TRBJ1-1 TRBD1 NA TRBV12-3/TRBV12-4
CASSSRQGRFTEAFF TGTGCCAGCAGTTCCCGACAGGGTCGGTTCACTGAAGCTTTCTTT TRBJ1-1 TRBD1 NA TRBV6-5
CASSITSVSRETQYF TGCGCCAGCAGCATAACTAGCGTCTCGAGAGAGACCCAGTACTTC TRBJ2-5 TRBD2 NA TRBV5-1
CAWMPRLGTEAFF TGTGCCTGGATGCCCAGGTTGGGCACTGAAGCTTTCTTT TRBJ1-1 NA once TRBV30
CASSLAGYQPQHF TGTGCCAGCAGTTTGGCAGGGTATCAGCCCCAGCATTTT TRBJ1-5 NA NA TRBV27
CASSSDTTYEQYF TGCGCCAGCAGCTCGGACACCACCTACGAGCAGTACTTC TRBJ2-7 NA NA TRBV5-1
CASSPYLDRVYEQYF TGTGCCAGTAGTCCTTATCTGGACAGGGTGTACGAGCAGTACTTC TRBJ2-7 TRBD1 NA TRBV19
CASSLDNLRGQFF TGTGCCAGCAGCCTAGATAATCTACGGGGGCAGTTCTTC TRBJ2-1 NA NA TRBV7-2
CAIKTPTDTQYF TGTGCCATCAAAACACCCACAGATACGCAGTATTTT TRBJ2-3 NA NA TRBV10-3
CASSYVGQTGNTIYF TGTGCCAGCAGTTACGTCGGACAGACTGGAAACACCATATATTTT TRBJ1-3 NA NA TRBV6-2/TRBV6-3